This TCR beta chain stems from a study of T cells in localized non-small cell lung cancer. Study results and limitations: Adjacent lung exhibited a median of about 50 among the 100 most abundant tumor clones. Analysis by sequencing included only one tumor region, so heterogeneity remains possible. Longer survival (overall) was linked to higher T cell density in blood. Compared with tumor, uninvolved adjacent lung displayed greater T cell clonality, ranking highest overall.

Concerning this clone itself: No antigen is known for it.

Sequenced by immunoSEQ multiplex PCR; TCRdb stores in-frame clones only, minus some. The profile shows around 91,000 clones, about 91% of them singletons. Germline CDR1 is SGHAT and CDR2 is FQNNGV. V gave up 5 bases and J gave up 5 bases; unmatched junction bases: 7. This CDR3 contains 14 residues. The J gene is TRBJ2-7, the V gene TRBV11-2; 9 bases line up with TRBD1. The TCR was taken from a man between 40 and 70 years old with stage I squamous cell lung carcinoma. Sequencing used peripheral blood, obtained before any cancer treatment. Written as DNA, the CDR3 is TGTGCCAGCAGCCCGGACAGGGGTCTCAACGAGCAGTACTTC. This gives the protein CASSPDRGLNEQYF.